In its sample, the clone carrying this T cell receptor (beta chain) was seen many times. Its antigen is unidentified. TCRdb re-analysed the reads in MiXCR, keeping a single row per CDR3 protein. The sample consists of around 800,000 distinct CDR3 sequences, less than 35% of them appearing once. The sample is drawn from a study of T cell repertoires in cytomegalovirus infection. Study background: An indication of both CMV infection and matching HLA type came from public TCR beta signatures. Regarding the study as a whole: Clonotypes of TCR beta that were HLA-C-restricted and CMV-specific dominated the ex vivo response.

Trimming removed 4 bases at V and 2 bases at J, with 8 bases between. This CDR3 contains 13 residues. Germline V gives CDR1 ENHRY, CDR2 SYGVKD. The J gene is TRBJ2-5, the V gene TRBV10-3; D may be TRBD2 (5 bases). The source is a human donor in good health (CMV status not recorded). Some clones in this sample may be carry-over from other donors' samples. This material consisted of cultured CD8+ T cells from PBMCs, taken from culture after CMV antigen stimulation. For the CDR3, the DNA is TGTGCCATCAGTGGGGGAGAGCAAGAGACCCAGTACTTC. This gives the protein CAISGGEQETQYF.